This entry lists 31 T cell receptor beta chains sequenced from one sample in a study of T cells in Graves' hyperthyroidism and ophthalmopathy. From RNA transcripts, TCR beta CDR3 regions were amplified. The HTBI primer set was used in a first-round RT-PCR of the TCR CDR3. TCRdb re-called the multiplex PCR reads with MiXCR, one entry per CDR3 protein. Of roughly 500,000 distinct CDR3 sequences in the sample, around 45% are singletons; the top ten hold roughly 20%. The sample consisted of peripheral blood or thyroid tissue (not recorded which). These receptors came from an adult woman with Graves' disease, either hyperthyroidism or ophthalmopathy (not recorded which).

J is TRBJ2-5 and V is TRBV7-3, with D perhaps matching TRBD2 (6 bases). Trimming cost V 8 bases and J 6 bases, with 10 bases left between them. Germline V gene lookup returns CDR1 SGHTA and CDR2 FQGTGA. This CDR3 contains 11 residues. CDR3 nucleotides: TGTGCCAGCGGGGACTTGCAGACCCAGTACTTC. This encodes CASGDLQTQYF.

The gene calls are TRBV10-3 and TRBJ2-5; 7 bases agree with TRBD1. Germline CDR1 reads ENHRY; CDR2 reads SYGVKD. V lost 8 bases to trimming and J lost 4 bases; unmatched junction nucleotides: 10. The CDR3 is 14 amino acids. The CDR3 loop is CAIADSGQPETQYF. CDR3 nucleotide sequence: TGTGCCATCGCCGACTCGGGACAGCCAGAGACCCAGTACTTC.

In nucleotides, the CDR3 is TGTGCCATCAGTGGAGACGGGTCCGAAGCTTTCTTT. Amino acid sequence: CAISGDGSEAFF. The chain joins TRBV10-3 to TRBJ1-1; D is unresolved. The CDR3 extends over 12 amino acids. CDR1 ENHRY and CDR2 SYGVKD come from the germline V gene. The V end was cut by 4 bases, the J end by 8 bases, with 11 bases between.

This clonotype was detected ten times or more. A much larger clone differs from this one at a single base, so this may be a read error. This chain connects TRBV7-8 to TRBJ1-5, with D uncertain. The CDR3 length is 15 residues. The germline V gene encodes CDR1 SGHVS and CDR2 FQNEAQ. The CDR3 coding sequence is TGTACCAGCAGCTTAAAACGGACTGGCAATCAGCCCCAGCATTTT. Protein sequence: CTSSLKRTGNQPQHF.

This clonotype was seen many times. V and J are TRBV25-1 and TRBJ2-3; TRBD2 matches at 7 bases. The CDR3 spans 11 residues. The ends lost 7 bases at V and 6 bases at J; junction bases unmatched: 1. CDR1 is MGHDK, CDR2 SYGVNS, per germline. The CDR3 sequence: CASTAGDTQYF. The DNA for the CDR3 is TGTGCCAGCACAGCGGGGGATACGCAGTATTTT.

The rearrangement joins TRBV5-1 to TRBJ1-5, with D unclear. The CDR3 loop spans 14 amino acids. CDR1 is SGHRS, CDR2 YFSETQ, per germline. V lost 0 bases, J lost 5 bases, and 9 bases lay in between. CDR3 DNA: TGCGCCAGCAGCTTGGGTCTGCCCCATCAGCCCCAGCATTTT. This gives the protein CASSLGLPHQPQHF.

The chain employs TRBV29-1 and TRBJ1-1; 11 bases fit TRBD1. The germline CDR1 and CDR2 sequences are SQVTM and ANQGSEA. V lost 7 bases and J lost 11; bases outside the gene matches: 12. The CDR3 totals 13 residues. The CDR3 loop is CSAQADRGLGAFF. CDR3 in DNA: TGCAGCGCCCAGGCGGACAGGGGGCTGGGGGCTTTCTTT.

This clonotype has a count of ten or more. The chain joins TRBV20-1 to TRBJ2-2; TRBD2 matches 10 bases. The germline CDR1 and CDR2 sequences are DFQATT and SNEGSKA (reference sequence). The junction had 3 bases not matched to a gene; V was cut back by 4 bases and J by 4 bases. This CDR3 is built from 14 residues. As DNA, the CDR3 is TGCAGTGCTACTAGCGGGAGTCCCACCGGGGAGCTGTTTTTT. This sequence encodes CSATSGSPTGELFF.

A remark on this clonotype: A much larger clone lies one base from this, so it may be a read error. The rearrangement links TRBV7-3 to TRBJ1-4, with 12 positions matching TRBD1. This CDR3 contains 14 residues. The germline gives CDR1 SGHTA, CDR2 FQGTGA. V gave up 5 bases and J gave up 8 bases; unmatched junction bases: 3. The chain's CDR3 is CASSGDRGPEKLFF. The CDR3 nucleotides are TGTGCCAGCAGCGGGGACAGGGGGCCCGAAAAACTGTTTTTT.

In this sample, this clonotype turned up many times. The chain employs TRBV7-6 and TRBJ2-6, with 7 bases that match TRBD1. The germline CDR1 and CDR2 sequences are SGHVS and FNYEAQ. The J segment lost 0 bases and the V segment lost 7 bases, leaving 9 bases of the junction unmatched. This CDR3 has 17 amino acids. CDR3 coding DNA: TGTGCCAGCAATCCGGGACAGACGATCTCTGGGGCCAACGTCCTGACTTTC. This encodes CASNPGQTISGANVLTF.

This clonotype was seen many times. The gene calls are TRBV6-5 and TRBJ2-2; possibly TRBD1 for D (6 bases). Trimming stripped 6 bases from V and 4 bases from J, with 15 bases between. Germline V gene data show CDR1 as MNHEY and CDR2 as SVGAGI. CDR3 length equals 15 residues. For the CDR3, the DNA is TGTGCCAGCAGCCTAGGACAGAGTCTCACCGGGGAGCTGTTTTTT. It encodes CASSLGQSLTGELFF.

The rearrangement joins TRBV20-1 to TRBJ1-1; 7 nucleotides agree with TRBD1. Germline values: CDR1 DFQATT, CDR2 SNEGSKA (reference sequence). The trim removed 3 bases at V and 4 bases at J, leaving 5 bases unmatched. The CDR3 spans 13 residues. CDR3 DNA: TGCAGTGCTAGCTGGACAGGAATCACTGAAGCTTTCTTT. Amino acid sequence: CSASWTGITEAFF.

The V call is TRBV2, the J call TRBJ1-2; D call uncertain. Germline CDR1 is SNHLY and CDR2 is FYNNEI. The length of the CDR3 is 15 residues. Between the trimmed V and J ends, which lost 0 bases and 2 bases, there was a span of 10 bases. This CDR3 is CASSEAPQLNYGYTF. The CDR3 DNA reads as TGTGCCAGCAGTGAAGCGCCACAATTAAACTATGGCTACACCTTC.

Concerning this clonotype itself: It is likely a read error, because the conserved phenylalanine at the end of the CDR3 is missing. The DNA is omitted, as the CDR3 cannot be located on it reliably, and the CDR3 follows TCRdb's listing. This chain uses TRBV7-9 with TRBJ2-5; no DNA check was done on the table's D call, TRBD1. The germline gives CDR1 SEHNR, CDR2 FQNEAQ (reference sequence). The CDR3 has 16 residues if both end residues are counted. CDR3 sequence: CASSVGGGSYGYTFGS.

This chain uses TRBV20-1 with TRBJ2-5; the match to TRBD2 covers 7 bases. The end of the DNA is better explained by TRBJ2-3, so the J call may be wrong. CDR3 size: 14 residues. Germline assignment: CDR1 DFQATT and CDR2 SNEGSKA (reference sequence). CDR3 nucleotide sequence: TGCAGTGCTAGAGATTCGCGGCGGGAGAATACGCAGTATTTT. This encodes CSARDSRRENTQYF.

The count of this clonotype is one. In DNA form, the CDR3 reads TGTGCCAGCAGCTATGGTCGGACAGGGCTCTACGAGCAGTACTTC. The encoded protein is CASSYGRTGLYEQYF. This chain connects TRBV7-3 to TRBJ2-7; 8 bases agree with TRBD1. Germline values: CDR1 SGHTA, CDR2 FQGTGA. With 4 bases clipped from V and 3 bases from J, the junction kept 8 bases outside the gene matches. The CDR3 is 15 residues long.

This CDR3 reads CSARGGLYEQYF. The CDR3 coding sequence is TGCAGTGCTAGAGGTGGTCTGTACGAGCAGTACTTC. This rearrangement joins TRBV20-1 to TRBJ2-7; D remains unclear. Trimming stripped 1 base from V and 4 bases from J, with 8 bases between. Germline loops: CDR1 DFQATT, CDR2 SNEGSKA (reference sequence). This CDR3 has 12 residues.

The CDR3 loop is CASMRLDSYGTGMGQPQHF. Written as DNA, the CDR3 is TGTGCCAGCATGAGGCTTGACTCCTACGGGACAGGGATGGGGCAGCCCCAGCATTTT. The chain has TRBV2 and TRBJ1-5, with 9 bases matching TRBD1. Germline V gene lookup returns CDR1 SNHLY and CDR2 FYNNEI. There are 19 residues in the CDR3. V lost 7 bases, J lost 7 bases, and 23 bases stayed unmatched.

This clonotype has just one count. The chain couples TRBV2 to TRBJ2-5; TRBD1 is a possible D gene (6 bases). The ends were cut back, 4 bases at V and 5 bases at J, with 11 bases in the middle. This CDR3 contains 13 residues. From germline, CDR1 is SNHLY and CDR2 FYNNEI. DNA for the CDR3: TGTGCCAGCAGTGCCTGGGGGCACGAGACCCAGTACTTC. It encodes CASSAWGHETQYF.

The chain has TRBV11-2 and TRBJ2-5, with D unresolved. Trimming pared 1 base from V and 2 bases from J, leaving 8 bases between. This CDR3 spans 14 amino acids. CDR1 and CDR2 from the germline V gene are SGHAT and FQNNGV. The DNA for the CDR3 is TGTGCCAGCAGCTTAGTTGTCTGGCAAGAGACCCAGTACTTC. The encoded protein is CASSLVVWQETQYF.

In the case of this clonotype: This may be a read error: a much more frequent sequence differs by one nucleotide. CDR3 in amino acids: CASSSRTGRNAEAFF. DNA of the CDR3: TGCGCCAGCAGCTCCAGAACGGGTCGGAACGCTGAAGCTTTCTTT. The gene calls are TRBV7-6 and TRBJ1-1; D is uncertain. The CDR3 length is 15 residues. Germline V gene lookup returns CDR1 SGHVS and CDR2 FNYEAQ. Based on the CDR3 plus reference TRBV7-6 and TRBJ1-1, the full variable domain is GAGVSQSPRYKVTKRGQDVALRCDPISGHVSLYWYRQALGQGPEFLTYFNYEAQQDKSGLPNDRFSAERPEGSISTLTIQRTEQRDSAMYRCASSSRTGRNAEAFFGQGTRLTVV.

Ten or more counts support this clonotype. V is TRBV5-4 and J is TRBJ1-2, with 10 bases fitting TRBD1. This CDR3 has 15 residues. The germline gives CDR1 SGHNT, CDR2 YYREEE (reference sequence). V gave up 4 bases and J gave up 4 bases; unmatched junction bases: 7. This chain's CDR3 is CASSRGTGAGYGYTF. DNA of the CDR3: TGTGCCAGCAGCAGGGGGACAGGGGCCGGCTATGGCTACACCTTC.

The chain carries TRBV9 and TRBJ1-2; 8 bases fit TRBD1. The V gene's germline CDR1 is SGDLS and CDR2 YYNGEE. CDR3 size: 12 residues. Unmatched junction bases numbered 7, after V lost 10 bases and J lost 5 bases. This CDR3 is CALPDRAYGYTF. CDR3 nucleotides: TGTGCCCTACCGGACAGGGCTTATGGCTACACCTTC.

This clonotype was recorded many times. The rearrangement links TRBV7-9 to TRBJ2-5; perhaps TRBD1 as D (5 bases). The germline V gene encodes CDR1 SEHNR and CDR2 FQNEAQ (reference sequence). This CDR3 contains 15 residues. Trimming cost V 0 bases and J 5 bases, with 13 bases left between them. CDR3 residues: CASSLAQGVMETQYF. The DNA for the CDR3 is TGTGCCAGCAGCTTAGCGCAGGGCGTCATGGAGACCCAGTACTTC. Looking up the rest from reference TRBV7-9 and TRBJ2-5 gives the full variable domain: DTGVSQNPRHKITKRGQNVTFRCDPISEHNRLYWYRQTLGQGPEFLTYFQNEAQLEKSRLLSDRFSAERPKGSFSTLEIQRTEQGDSAMYLCASSLAQGVMETQYFGPGTRLLVL.

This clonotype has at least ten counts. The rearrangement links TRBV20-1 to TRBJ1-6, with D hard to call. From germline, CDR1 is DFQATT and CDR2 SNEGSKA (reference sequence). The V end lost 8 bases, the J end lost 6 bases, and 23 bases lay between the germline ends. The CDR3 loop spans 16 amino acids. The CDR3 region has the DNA TGCAGTACTAAATTGACCCTAGGGAGGGTTAATTCACCCCTCCACTTT. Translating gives CSTKLTLGRVNSPLHF.

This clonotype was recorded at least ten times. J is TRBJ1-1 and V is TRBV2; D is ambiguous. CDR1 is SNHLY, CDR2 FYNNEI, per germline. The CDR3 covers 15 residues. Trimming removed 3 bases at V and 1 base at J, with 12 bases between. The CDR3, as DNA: TGTGCCAGCAGTGATTCGGGGATGGGGAACACTGAAGCTTTCTTT. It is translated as CASSDSGMGNTEAFF.

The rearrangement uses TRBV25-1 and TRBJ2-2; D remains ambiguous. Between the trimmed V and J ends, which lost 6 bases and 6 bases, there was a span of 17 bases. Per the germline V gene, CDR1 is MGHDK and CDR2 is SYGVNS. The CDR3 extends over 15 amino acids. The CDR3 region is CASSQDFAIPGELFF. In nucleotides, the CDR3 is TGTGCCAGCAGCCAAGATTTTGCGATCCCCGGGGAGCTGTTTTTT.

For the CDR3, the DNA is TGTGCCAGCAGTGCCTTACTAGCGGGGGGGGTTGGCTACACCTTC. Translated, it gives CASSALLAGGVGYTF. V and J are TRBV6-1 and TRBJ1-2, with D tentatively TRBD1 (5 bases). Trimming took 4 bases from V and 7 from J, leaving 19 bases between them. Germline V lookup: CDR1 MNHNS, CDR2 SASEGT. This CDR3 is built from 15 residues.

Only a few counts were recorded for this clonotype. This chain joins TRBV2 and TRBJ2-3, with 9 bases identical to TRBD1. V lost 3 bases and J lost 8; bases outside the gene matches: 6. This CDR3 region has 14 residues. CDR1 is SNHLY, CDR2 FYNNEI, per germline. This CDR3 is CASSEGTGRVTQYF. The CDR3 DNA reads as TGTGCCAGCAGTGAGGGGACAGGGAGGGTTACGCAGTATTTT.

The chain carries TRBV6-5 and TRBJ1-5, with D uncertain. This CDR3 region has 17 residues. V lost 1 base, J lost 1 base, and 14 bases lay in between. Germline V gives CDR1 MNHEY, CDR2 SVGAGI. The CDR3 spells CASSYYPGRGSNQPQHF. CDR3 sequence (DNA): TGTGCCAGCAGTTACTATCCGGGGAGAGGGAGCAATCAGCCCCAGCATTTT.

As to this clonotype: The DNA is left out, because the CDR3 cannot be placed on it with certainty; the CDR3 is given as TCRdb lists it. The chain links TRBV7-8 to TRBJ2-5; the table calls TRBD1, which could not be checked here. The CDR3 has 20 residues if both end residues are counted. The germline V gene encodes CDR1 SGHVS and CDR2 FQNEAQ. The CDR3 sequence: CASSLVQGDGYTFGSGTQYF.